The following is a TCR beta chain sequence with its context. Using the 5' RACE reads, TCRdb records one entry per CDR3 protein without DNA. This repertoire includes about 260,000 distinct CDR3 sequences. This entry comes from a study of T cells expressing NK-cell markers. At the level of the study: Among the eight sequenced donors, seven tested HCMV-seropositive and one tested seronegative.

The CDR3 covers 12 residues. The receptor comes from a man between 18 and 29 years old in good health. The chain links TRBV12-3 or TRBV12-4 to TRBJ1-2. Sequenced: blood T cells: a sorted CD56 or NKG2C T cell subset, CD4+ or CD8+ T cells, or bulk PBMC T cells (not recorded which). This chain's CDR3 is CASTRGLYGYTF.